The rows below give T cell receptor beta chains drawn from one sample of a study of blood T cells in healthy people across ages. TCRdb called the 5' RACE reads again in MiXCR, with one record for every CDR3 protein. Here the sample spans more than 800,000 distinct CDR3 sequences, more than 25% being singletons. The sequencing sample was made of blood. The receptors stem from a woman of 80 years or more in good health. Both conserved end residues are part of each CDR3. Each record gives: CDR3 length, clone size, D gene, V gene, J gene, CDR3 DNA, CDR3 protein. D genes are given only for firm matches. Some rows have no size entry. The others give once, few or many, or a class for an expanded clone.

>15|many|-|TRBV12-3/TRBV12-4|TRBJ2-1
TGTGCCAGCAGTTTTGCCACGCTTAGTAGGAATGAGCAGTTCTTC
CASSFATLSRNEQFF
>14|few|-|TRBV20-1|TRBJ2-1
TGCAGAGTTAGGATTGGGGCGGTATACAATGAGCAGTTCTTC
CRVRIGAVYNEQFF
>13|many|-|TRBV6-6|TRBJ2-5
TGTGCCAGCAGTTCATCAGACCAAGAGACCCAGTACTTC
CASSSSDQETQYF
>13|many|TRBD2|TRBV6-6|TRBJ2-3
TGTGCCAGCAGCCTAGCGGGGGGGAGGACGCAGTATTTT
CASSLAGGRTQYF
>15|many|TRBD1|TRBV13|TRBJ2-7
TGTGCCAGCAGTATCAGGGGGCTTTTGACCTACGAGCAGTACTTC
CASSIRGLLTYEQYF
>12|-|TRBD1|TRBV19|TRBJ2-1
TGTGCCACGATTCAGGGGGCAGGTGAGCAGTTCTTC
CATIQGAGEQFF
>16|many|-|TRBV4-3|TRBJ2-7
TGCGCCAGCAGCCAAGATTTTGCAGGGACCTCCTACGAGCAGTACTTC
CASSQDFAGTSYEQYF
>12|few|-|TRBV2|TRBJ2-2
TGTGCCAGTAGGGTTACGGCCGGGGAGCTGTTTTTT
CASRVTAGELFF
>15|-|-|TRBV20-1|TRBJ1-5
TGCAGTGCGAACGTGTTGGGGGGCAGCAATCAGCCCCAGCATTTT
CSANVLGGSNQPQHF
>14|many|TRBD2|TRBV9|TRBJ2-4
TGTGCCAGCAGCGGCGGGGGGCTAGGGGACATTCAGTACTTC
CASSGGGLGDIQYF
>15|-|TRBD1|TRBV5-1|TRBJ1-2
TGCGCCAGCAGCGCTGGACAGGCCACTAACTATGGCTACACCTTC
CASSAGQATNYGYTF
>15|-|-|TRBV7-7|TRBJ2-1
TGTGCCAGCAGCCAATCGGACAATCCCTACAATGAGCAGTTCTTC
CASSQSDNPYNEQFF
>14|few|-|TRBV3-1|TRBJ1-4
TGTGCCAGCAGCCAATTACCCAGAAGGGAAAAACTGTTTTTT
CASSQLPRREKLFF
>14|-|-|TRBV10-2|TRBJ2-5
TGCGCCAGCAGTGAGTATGGAGGCCAAGAGACCCAGTACTTC
CASSEYGGQETQYF
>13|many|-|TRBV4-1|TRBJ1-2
TGCGCCAGCAGCCAAGACCCATGGCGTGGCTACACCTTC
CASSQDPWRGYTF
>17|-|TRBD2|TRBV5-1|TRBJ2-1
TGCGCCAGCAGCTTGTCCCTAGCGGCTTTCTCCTACAATGAGCAGTTCTTC
CASSLSLAAFSYNEQFF
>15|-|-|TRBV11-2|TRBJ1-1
TGTGCCAGCAGCTGGAGGGCAGGGAAGAACACTGAAGCTTTCTTT
CASSWRAGKNTEAFF
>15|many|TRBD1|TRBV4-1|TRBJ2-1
TGCGCCAGCAGCCAGGGACAGGCGAGGTACAATGAGCAGTTCTTC
CASSQGQARYNEQFF
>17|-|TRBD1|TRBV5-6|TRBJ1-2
TGTGCCAGCAGCTTGCAGACAGGGGGGTTTGCTAACTATGGCTACACCTTC
CASSLQTGGFANYGYTF
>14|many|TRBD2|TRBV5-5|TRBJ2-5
TGTGCCAGCAGCTTCACTAGCGGGGGGGAGACCCAGTACTTC
CASSFTSGGETQYF
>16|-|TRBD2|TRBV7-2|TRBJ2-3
TGTGCCAGCAGCTTATGGGCTAGCGGGGGGGTGAATACGCAGTATTTT
CASSLWASGGVNTQYF
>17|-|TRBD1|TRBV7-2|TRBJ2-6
TGTGCCAGCAGCTTTCATCAGACAGGGACTGGGGCCAACGTCCTGACTTTC
CASSFHQTGTGANVLTF
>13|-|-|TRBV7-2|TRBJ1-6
TGTGCCACGGCCCGGGACACCGATTCACCCCTCCACTTT
CATARDTDSPLHF